A selection of T cell receptor beta chains follows, all from one sample in a study of OX40 agonist ivuxolimab in advanced cancers. Assay: immunoSEQ multiplex PCR; the TCRdb copy retains only in-frame clones and omits some. Counted here are 55,000 to 75,000 clones, approximately 86% occurring once; the ten biggest clones make up around 6.4%. This specimen consisted of CD4+ or CD8+ T cells sorted from blood, obtained in a trial of the OX40 agonist ivuxolimab. These receptor sequences come from an adult with an advanced solid tumor such as melanoma, head and neck, liver or kidney cancer. Each CDR3 is given with its conserved first and last residue. Each record gives: J gene, D gene, V gene, clone size, CDR3 protein, CDR3 DNA. A D gene is named only where the DNA matches it firmly. Clone size appears in some rows only: once, few, many, or a class for an expanded clone.

TRBJ2-1	-	TRBV14	-	CASSQVNNRVGEQFF	TGTGCCAGCAGCCAAGTAAATAACAGGGTGGGTGAGCAGTTCTTC
TRBJ1-1	-	TRBV9	-	CASSPLGTNTEAFF	TGTGCCAGCAGCCCTTTGGGCACGAACACTGAAGCTTTCTTT
TRBJ2-2	-	TRBV5-1	-	CASSPQGPNTGELFF	TGCGCCAGCAGCCCACAGGGACCTAACACCGGGGAGCTGTTTTTT
TRBJ2-7	-	TRBV11-2	-	CASSRTIWDNPEQYF	TGTGCCAGCAGCCGTACCATTTGGGACAACCCCGAGCAGTACTTC
TRBJ1-5	TRBD1	TRBV7-6	once	CASSPGAGGDQPQHF	TGTGCCAGCAGCCCCGGGGCAGGGGGGGATCAGCCCCAGCATTTT
TRBJ2-7	-	TRBV25-1	-	CASSDQYQGLGEQYF	TGTGCCAGCAGTGACCAATATCAGGGGCTGGGCGAGCAGTACTTC
TRBJ2-1	-	TRBV9	-	CASSEGLSETYNEQFF	TGTGCCAGCAGCGAAGGACTCTCCGAGACCTACAATGAGCAGTTCTTC
TRBJ2-1	TRBD2	TRBV28	-	CASSSRRLAGGSNEQFF	TGTGCCAGCAGTTCCCGCAGACTAGCGGGAGGGTCCAATGAGCAGTTCTTC
TRBJ2-3	TRBD2	TRBV4-3	-	CASSQGTGTSSTDTQYF	TGCGCCAGCAGCCAAGGAACCGGGACTAGCAGCACAGATACGCAGTATTTT
TRBJ2-5	-	TRBV19	-	CASSSGDGETQYF	TGTGCCAGTAGTAGCGGGGATGGAGAGACCCAGTACTTC
TRBJ1-3	-	TRBV4-1	-	CASSPYGSSGNTIYF	TGCGCCAGCAGCCCCTATGGGAGTTCTGGAAACACCATATATTTT
TRBJ2-6	TRBD1	TRBV5-1	-	CASSLQGTGANVLTF	TGCGCCAGCAGCTTACAGGGGACTGGGGCCAACGTCCTGACTTTC
TRBJ2-1	-	TRBV19	-	CASSGTGIEQFF	TGTGCCAGTAGTGGTACAGGGATTGAGCAGTTCTTC
TRBJ2-5	TRBD2	TRBV6-4	-	CASSVQPTSAETQYF	TGTGCCAGCAGTGTCCAACCGACTAGCGCGGAGACCCAGTACTTC
TRBJ2-7	TRBD1	TRBV5-1	-	CASSLAWTGTYEQYF	TGCGCCAGCAGCTTGGCCTGGACAGGGACCTACGAGCAGTACTTC
TRBJ2-7	-	TRBV27	once	CASSSVGGVYEQYF	TGTGCCAGCAGTTCGGTTGGCGGTGTCTACGAGCAGTACTTC
TRBJ2-2	TRBD2	TRBV7-3	few	CASSLEGGRGTGELFF	TGTGCCAGCAGCCTCGAGGGCGGGAGAGGAACCGGGGAGCTGTTTTTT
TRBJ1-6	-	TRBV28	-	CASSPRHTQSPLHF	TGTGCCAGCAGTCCGAGACATACGCAATCACCCCTCCACTTT
TRBJ2-5	TRBD2	TRBV12-5	-	CASSREGAETQYF	TGTGCTAGTTCGCGGGAGGGGGCGGAGACCCAGTACTTC
TRBJ1-5	TRBD1	TRBV5-6	-	CASSVGTGFGQPQHF	TGTGCCAGCAGCGTTGGGACAGGGTTCGGTCAGCCCCAGCATTTT
TRBJ1-2	-	TRBV11-3	once	CASSRRLEFNYGYTF	TGTGCCAGCAGCCGACGACTCGAGTTTAACTATGGCTACACCTTC
TRBJ2-4	TRBD1	TRBV6-1	once	CASSDNAPGTGGFWYF	TGTGCCAGCAGTGATAACGCCCCCGGGACAGGGGGCTTTTGGTACTTC
TRBJ2-3	-	TRBV4-3	-	CASSQDAGREITDTQYF	TGCGCCAGCAGCCAAGATGCGGGTCGGGAGATAACAGATACGCAGTATTTT
TRBJ2-4	-	TRBV4-1	few	CASSLDSLAKNIQYF	TGCGCCAGCAGCCTGGACAGTCTAGCCAAAAACATTCAGTACTTC
TRBJ2-6	-	TRBV27	-	CASSSESRDFPLSGANVLTF	TGTGCCAGCAGTTCGGAGTCTCGGGACTTCCCCCTCTCTGGGGCCAACGTCCTGACTTTC
TRBJ2-4	-	TRBV19	-	CASSYPGTPKNIQYF	TGTGCCAGTAGTTACCCCGGGACCCCCAAAAACATTCAGTACTTC
TRBJ2-2	TRBD2	TRBV11-2	-	CASSLWLAGGPDTGELFF	TGTGCCAGCAGCTTATGGTTAGCGGGAGGACCAGACACCGGGGAGCTGTTTTTT
TRBJ1-1	TRBD1	TRBV5-1	-	CASSLAGQTKNTEAFF	TGCGCCAGCAGCTTGGCGGGACAGACTAAGAACACTGAAGCTTTCTTT
TRBJ1-5	-	TRBV6-4	-	CASSPQTGREPQHF	TGTGCCAGCAGTCCTCAGACGGGGAGGGAGCCCCAGCATTTT
TRBJ1-2	-	TRBV6-5	-	CASSFYRAYGYTF	TGTGCCAGCAGTTTTTACAGGGCCTATGGCTACACCTTC
TRBJ2-7	TRBD2	TRBV28	-	CASSPRLAGGGEQYF	TGTGCCAGCAGTCCCAGGCTAGCGGGAGGGGGGGAGCAGTACTTC
TRBJ2-5	TRBD2	TRBV2	few	CASSESSSGGQTQYF	TGTGCCAGCAGTGAATCTTCTAGCGGGGGGCAGACCCAGTACTTC
TRBJ2-3	-	TRBV5-5	-	CASTHFESGGPDTQYF	TGTGCCAGCACCCACTTCGAATCTGGCGGGCCAGATACGCAGTATTTT
TRBJ1-1	-	TRBV19	-	CASSIRPLNTEAFF	TGTGCCAGTAGTATACGGCCTTTGAACACTGAAGCTTTCTTT
TRBJ2-1	-	TRBV7-9	-	CASSLVGILLGGQFF	TGTGCCAGCAGCTTAGTCGGGATACTCCTAGGGGGGCAGTTCTTC
TRBJ2-3	TRBD2	TRBV7-2	-	CASSLRASGGADKSQYF	TGTGCCAGCAGCTTAAGGGCTAGCGGGGGGGCCGACAAATCGCAGTATTTT
TRBJ2-1	TRBD1	TRBV9	-	CASRPPVQGISDNEQFF	TGTGCCAGCCGACCCCCCGTACAGGGGATATCTGACAATGAGCAGTTCTTC
TRBJ2-5	-	TRBV5-1	-	CASSSYQETQYF	TGCGCCAGCAGCTCGTACCAAGAGACCCAGTACTTC
TRBJ2-1	TRBD2	TRBV15	once	CATSRASGSSYNEQFF	TGTGCCACCAGCAGGGCTAGCGGGAGCTCCTACAATGAGCAGTTCTTC
TRBJ1-1	TRBD1	TRBV29-1	once	CSLQGATEAFF	TGCAGCCTCCAGGGGGCGACTGAAGCTTTCTTT
TRBJ1-1	-	TRBV6-1	-	CASSESRVTEAFF	TGTGCCAGCAGTGAATCAAGGGTCACTGAAGCTTTCTTT
TRBJ2-3	-	TRBV7-9	once	CASSDRTLGDTQYF	TGTGCCAGCAGTGACAGAACCTTGGGGGATACGCAGTATTTT
TRBJ2-3	-	TRBV2	-	CASRAWGFSTDTQYF	TGTGCCAGCAGAGCATGGGGGTTCTCGACAGATACGCAGTATTTT
TRBJ1-6	-	TRBV14	-	CASSQDQGRGNSPLHF	TGTGCCAGCAGCCAAGATCAGGGCAGGGGAAACTCACCCCTCCACTTT
TRBJ2-5	-	TRBV5-1	-	CASSHTGEQETQYF	TGCGCCAGCAGCCATACAGGAGAACAAGAGACCCAGTACTTC
TRBJ2-1	TRBD2	TRBV2	once	CASSENPTSFGYNEQFF	TGTGCCAGCAGTGAAAACCCGACTAGCTTTGGGTACAATGAGCAGTTCTTC
TRBJ2-5	-	TRBV7-3	-	CASSPGGVETQYF	TGTGCCAGCAGCCCAGGGGGGGTAGAGACCCAGTACTTC
TRBJ1-4	-	TRBV27	-	CASSYAGRRANEKLFF	TGTGCCAGCAGCTATGCCGGGAGGAGGGCTAATGAAAAACTGTTTTTT
TRBJ2-5	-	TRBV5-6	-	CASSLAGFSGMQYF	TGTGCCAGCAGCTTGGCCGGTTTCAGTGGTATGCAGTACTTC
TRBJ2-3	-	TRBV28	once	CASSLSVDPTDTQYF	TGTGCCAGCAGTTTGAGCGTCGACCCCACAGATACGCAGTATTTT
TRBJ2-7	-	TRBV10-2	once	CASSDGYEQYF	TGCGCCAGCAGTGATGGCTACGAGCAGTACTTC
TRBJ2-7	TRBD2	TRBV19	-	CASSSPGLAKSYEQYF	TGTGCCAGTAGTTCACCGGGACTAGCGAAGTCCTACGAGCAGTACTTC
TRBJ2-5	-	TRBV21-1	-	CASSKGGLAVQETQYF	TGTGCCAGCAGCAAAGGGGGACTAGCAGTTCAAGAGACCCAGTACTTC
TRBJ1-1	-	TRBV30	few	CAWRYSNTEAFF	TGTGCCTGGAGGTACTCGAACACTGAAGCTTTCTTT
TRBJ2-7	-	TRBV4-3	-	CASSQAVRGSYEQYF	TGCGCCAGCAGCCAAGCTGTCCGTGGGTCCTACGAGCAGTACTTC
TRBJ1-1	-	TRBV10-3	-	CAISERVAEAFF	TGTGCCATCAGTGAGAGGGTCGCTGAAGCTTTCTTT
TRBJ2-1	TRBD2	TRBV27	-	CASYPGAGAFNEQFF	TGTGCCAGCTACCCCGGGGCGGGAGCTTTCAATGAGCAGTTCTTC
TRBJ2-7	-	TRBV5-1	-	CASSLVVQPYEQYF	TGCGCCAGCAGCTTGGTGGTACAGCCCTACGAGCAGTACTTC
TRBJ2-1	TRBD1	TRBV11-1	once	CASSSRDRVDNEQFF	TGTGCCAGCAGCTCCCGGGACAGGGTTGACAATGAGCAGTTCTTC